This T cell receptor beta chain was sequenced during a study of technical replicates of blood from a few donors. TCRdb's table, derived via immunoSEQ multiplex PCR, lists solely in-frame clones and lacks some. The sample yields 60,000 to 85,000 clones, approximately 96% seen once. This clone was counted a few times. Trimming pared 6 bases from V and 5 bases from J, leaving 4 bases between. The CDR3 sequence is 11 residues long. CDR1 and CDR2 (germline): ENHRY, SYGVKD. The receptor was derived from a human donor in good health. Sequences were obtained from T cells isolated from PBMCs. The chain combines TRBV10-3 with TRBJ2-2; D is ambiguous. The CDR3 coding sequence is TGTGCCATCAGGCGAACCGGGGAGCTGTTTTTT. Its protein is CAIRRTGELFF.